This T cell receptor (beta chain) originates from a study of post-analysis software for immune sequencing data. Study in general: Relapsing-remitting, secondary progressive and progressive-relapsing courses of multiple sclerosis were included.

Unique molecular identifiers were present in the TCR beta cDNA libraries. When roughly 1 to 10 million T cells were used, they gave hundreds of thousands of cDNA molecules. TCRdb reprocessed the PCR reads with MiXCR, giving one entry per CDR3 protein. The sample carries around 400,000 distinct CDR3 sequences, about 40% recorded once. This clonotype occurred a few times. Its antigen is unknown. Whole-study findings and limits: A significant reduction in normalized Chao1 diversity was observed in multiple sclerosis patients versus controls. Samples from one preparation batch, clustered by F measure, grouped strongly together. About five TRBV segments were more frequent in patients than controls; TRBV5-6, TRBV5-1 and TRBV20-1 belonged to this group.

Germline trimming cut 0 bases from V and 3 bases from J; bases unmatched to any gene: 17. Germline V lookup: CDR1 DFQATT, CDR2 SNEGSKA (reference sequence). There are 20 residues in the CDR3. V is TRBV20-1 and J is TRBJ2-1; 10 bases agree with TRBD2. This receptor was identified in a girl aged 2 to 9 with multiple sclerosis. Sequenced sample: blood. CDR3 loop: CSARDKRGASGSPRYNEQFF. The DNA for the CDR3 is TGCAGTGCTAGAGATAAGAGGGGTGCTAGCGGGAGCCCTCGCTACAATGAGCAGTTCTTC.